A single sample gave rise to the 2 T cell receptor beta chains below, sequenced in a study of blood T cells in healthy people across ages. Sample-barcoded 5' priming and a J-beta primer mix drove a second PCR of roughly 6 to 12 cycles. TCRdb used MiXCR to reprocess the 5' RACE reads, holding one entry per CDR3 protein. This repertoire shows more than 800,000 distinct CDR3 sequences, 45% found once; its top ten account for approximately 20%. The source material was blood. The source of these receptors is a woman aged 55 to 70 in good health.

V gene TRBV12-3 or TRBV12-4 combines with J gene TRBJ1-4; D may be TRBD1 (5 bases). CDR3 size: 14 residues. The germline V and J ends were trimmed by 2 bases and 7 bases, with 11 bases remaining between them. In DNA form, the CDR3 reads TGTGCCAGCAGTTTACGGGGGTCCTCTGAAAAACTGTTTTTT. It codes for CASSLRGSSEKLFF.

The chain employs TRBV2 and TRBJ2-5, with D possibly called TRBD1 or TRBD2 (5 bases each). The germline gives CDR1 SNHLY, CDR2 FYNNEI. Trimming took off 7 bases at V and 4 bases at J, with 16 bases between the two ends. There are 14 residues in the CDR3. In DNA, the CDR3 is TGTGCCAGCACCCAAGGGACCTTGGCAGAGACCCAGTACTTC. Translating gives CASTQGTLAETQYF. The full variable domain, with the rest looked up from reference TRBV2 and TRBJ2-5, is EPEVTQTPSHQVTQMGQEVILRCVPISNHLYFYWYRQILGQKVEFLVSFYNNEISEKSEIFDDQFSVERPDGSNFTLKIRSTKLEDSAMYFCASTQGTLAETQYFGPGTRLLVL.